The clone carrying this TCR beta chain was seen a handful of times. The V gene's germline CDR1 is LGHNA and CDR2 YNFKEQ. The length of the CDR3 is 17 residues. V was clipped by 0 bases and J by 3 bases; unmatched bases: 6. The source of the sample is a study of response to subunit inactivated influenza vaccine. TCRdb reprocessed the RT-PCR reads via MiXCR and lists one record per CDR3 protein. The repertoire has some 570,000 distinct CDR3 sequences, roughly 12% of them found once; the top ten carry 9.5% to 12%. These records were also assigned to another study, of T cells expressing NK-cell markers. From that paper: What made the TCR beta cDNA was 5'RACE template switching with UMIs. The study sequenced eight donors, seven HCMV-seropositive and one seronegative.

This chain uses TRBV4-2 with TRBJ2-1; 9 bases align to TRBD2. The sample consisted of PBMCs from blood, taken on the day of vaccination. The TCR originated in a man between 45 and 60 years old who received an inactivated influenza vaccine. For the CDR3, the DNA is TGTGCCAGCAGCCAAGAGAGCGTAGCGGGGGTCTACAATGAGCAGTTCTTC. It yields the protein CASSQESVAGVYNEQFF.